This T cell receptor (beta chain) was sequenced for a study of blood T cells in healthy people across ages. It was with a sample-barcoded 5' primer and a J-beta primer mix that a second PCR of about 6 to 12 cycles was run. TCRdb processed the 5' RACE reads anew with MiXCR; each CDR3 protein has one entry. The sample lists some 1,000,000 distinct CDR3 sequences; 20% to 25% were seen once. CDR1 ENHRY and CDR2 SYGVKD come from the germline V gene. Trimming at V came to 5 bases and at J to 7 bases, leaving 2 bases not matched to a gene. The CDR3 spans 12 residues. This same sample was also part of a study on T cells of mothers and their children.

Sequencing used blood. The TCR sequence derives from a girl under 10 years old in good health. This sequence joins TRBV10-3 and TRBJ1-2; 9 bases match TRBD1. The CDR3: CAISTGGAGYTF. In DNA, the CDR3 is TGTGCCATCAGTACAGGGGGCGCTGGCTACACCTTC.